The entry that follows covers one T cell receptor beta chain sequence. Its target antigen remains unknown. No qualities accompany the bases; no much larger clone lies one base away. CD8 naive samples consisted of CD45RO-negative cells that were positively selected for CCR7, yielding a CD45RA+CCR7+ population without TemRA cells. The donors were healthy, HIV-negative adults with no recently reported acute infections or vaccinations. All donors were Caucasian adults living in Nashville, Tennessee, USA. Blood was obtained by leukapheresis, after which PBMCs were separated by Ficoll-Histopaque density gradient centrifugation and cryopreserved in liquid nitrogen vapor phase. Analytical flow cytometry was used to check the purity and quantity of each magnetically sorted T cell population. Genomic DNA was isolated from each sorted fraction and quantified by UV absorbance on a Nanodrop 2000c. These data come from a study of shared clonotypes between healthy human individuals (dated by TCRdb to the early 2020s). Study-wide context: The cohort comprised two women and three men aged 18 to 49 years. Between about 0.9 and 8.9 billion PBMCs per donor were obtained by leukapheresis. To estimate repertoire size and how much clonotypes are shared between individuals, the study performed deep sequencing of blood TCR repertoires from roughly five healthy adults. Libraries were prepared and TCR repertoires were sequenced by different laboratories using diverse techniques, in order to increase sequencing depth and limit assay-specific biases. For each donor, three plates each were used for CD4 naive and CD4 memory, two plates were used for CD8 naive, and one plate was used for CD8 memory. What the authors observed across the whole study: Because the study included only a small number of donors, the genetic and exposure-history diversity represented was limited. Incomplete sequencing was indicated by rarefaction of sorted-subset datasets, despite the large sequencing depth. Compared with non-shared clonotypes, the clonotypes found in all four sorted-subset donors had higher generation probabilities. Sampling was restricted to blood, and TCR repertoires in tissue are likely to differ from TCR repertoires in blood. Sharing across four donors was observed for approximately 4.6% of naive CD4, 3.5% of naive CD8, 2% to 2.5% of memory CD4, and around 0.4% of memory CD8 clonotypes. Based on pairwise subsampling, the degree of clonotype sharing among donors was expected to be affected by sequencing depth. Estimated clonotype richness was generally larger for naive than for memory subsets.

Using the deep immunoSEQ assay, TCR CDR3 regions were amplified from genomic DNA by multiplex PCR. Extracted genomic DNA from each cell subset was distributed evenly across all wells of several immunoSEQ 96-well plates, and each plate was treated as a replicate. For sorted subsets, each replicate PCR was loaded with 200 ng genomic DNA, equivalent to 25,000 to 35,000 T cell genomes. The purified libraries were quantified using a Qubit 3.0 fluorometer, sized with a Bioanalyzer 2100, and then quantified again using the KAPA Library Quantification kit. A separate single-read 150-cycle Illumina NextSeq 550 flow cell was used to sequence each immunoSEQ 96-well plate. On the authors' methods: The immunoSEQ output contained only junctional sequences without quality scores, so filtering could not match that applied to full-length reads. Sequences were annotated with PyIR, a Python wrapper for IgBLAST v1.9, using IMGT germline references to assign V/J genes and CDR3. Reads with weak V/J assignments (E-value above 1e-6), missing CDR3, stop codons, out-of-frame junctions, or ambiguous translated residues were removed. V3J clonotypes were defined by identical inferred V gene, J gene, and CDR3 amino acid sequence. Percentage overlap between repertoires was computed as shared unique clonotypes divided by the size of the smaller repertoire. RTK rarefaction, the Chao1 estimator, and Recon v2.1 estimates of unobserved clonotypes were used to assess repertoire richness. For all TCRbeta clonotypes obtained by the gDNA method from a few donors, generation probabilities were computed with OLGA. TCRdb provides this immuneACCESS table in a form limited to in-frame rearrangements. Some clones are lacking; in checked studies, under half of them reflect an unresolved V gene, and why the rest are absent is not known. D and trimming were read from the DNA, whereas the V and J calls and clone size are those reported in that table. Within this sample are about 2.1 million clones, with roughly 95% of them counted one time only. The ten largest clonotypes hold around 1.7% of the sample.

The junction carries 15 bases between V and J, which are trimmed by 6 bases and 6 bases respectively. The germline V gene (reference sequence) supplies CDR1 LNHDA and CDR2 SQIVND. Inclusive of the bounding cysteine and phenylalanine, the CDR3 is 14 residues long. Only CDR3 DNA is held: 42 bases, read in frame from base 1. Sequencing input: naive CD8+ T cells from PBMCs. In light of the paper, this sample's cell subset or site label describes: CD45RA+CCR7+. The chain employs TRBV19 and TRBJ1-5; the D segment could be TRBD1, given 6 matching bases. The clonotype originates from a man between 18 and 35 years old in good health. Some clones in this sample may be carry-over from other donors' samples. The DNA sequence is given as TGTGCCAGTAGACTAACAGGGACCGCTCAGCCCCAGCATTTT. This codes for CASRLTGTAQPQHF.